The clone carrying this T cell receptor (beta chain) appeared once. Patients from Seattle were sampled longitudinally, starting during active infection. This record comes from a study of blood T cell repertoires in COVID-19. About the research overall: Samples representing acute and convalescent COVID-19 were sourced from the United States, Italy and Spain. The cDNA or gDNA used as material had been derived from T cells, B-cell-depleted T cells, or PBMCs.

Authors' processing steps: Researchers report that nucleated cell counts were estimated from reference gene primer amplification. Sequencing used immunoSEQ multiplex PCR; TCRdb keeps in-frame clones, though not all of them. V and J calls and clone size are copied from that table; D and trimming were computed from the DNA. The sample yields roughly 180,000 clones, roughly 94% seen once. This sequence originates from a man aged 30-40 years with COVID-19, enrolled during active disease. Sequenced sample: peripheral blood.

CDR3 region: CASSYSGTGIDTQYF. The DNA of the CDR3 is TGTGCCAGCAGTTACTCCGGGACAGGGATTGATACGCAGTATTTT. This rearrangement joins TRBV6-2 or TRBV6-3 to TRBJ2-3; 9 bases are a match to TRBD1. Germline lookup yields CDR1 MNHEY and CDR2 SVGEGT. The CDR3 totals 15 residues. Trimming took 0 bases from V and 6 from J; bases not matched to a gene: 4.